This T cell receptor beta chain is drawn from a study of CD4+ T cells in melanoma. Study-level points and caveats: In melanoma, neoantigen-specific CD4+ T cells reportedly differed in differentiation state.

For this clone: Its antigen remains unidentified.

TCRdb keeps only in-frame clones here, not all; method: immunoSEQ multiplex PCR. Altogether approximately 11,000 clones are present, 55% to 75% being singletons, with the ten largest covering roughly 13%. The CDR3 has 14 amino acids. Trimming stripped 6 bases from V and 7 bases from J, with 13 bases between. Germline values: CDR1 MNHEY, CDR2 SVGAGI. Material: cells from a culture (not recorded whether cultured in vitro). The sequence derives from a human donor with melanoma. The V gene is TRBV6-5, the J gene TRBJ1-6; D might be TRBD1 (6 bases). CDR3 sequence reads: CASRPPGANSPLHF. The CDR3 bases are TGTGCCAGCAGGCCCCCAGGGGCGAATTCACCCCTCCACTTT.